This T cell receptor beta chain is drawn from a study of T cells in Graves' hyperthyroidism and ophthalmopathy. Findings and caveats of the study: Blood also showed most of the thyroid clonotypes that were expanded above 0.001.

The TCR beta CDR3 regions underwent amplification using RNA transcripts as the source. Carried out on the TCR CDR3, a first-round RT-PCR used the HTBI primer set. TCRdb re-called the multiplex PCR reads with MiXCR, one entry per CDR3 protein. The sample has more than 650,000 distinct CDR3 sequences; 14% are singletons. Exclusion criteria comprised uncontrolled infection, other autoimmune disease, pregnancy or lactation. The diagnoses drew upon clinical symptoms, serum thyroxine and TRAb, thyroid ultrasound and orbital computed tomography. Extraction of PBMCs used more than 8.5 ml of fresh peripheral blood. This clonotype appeared many times. What it binds is unknown. The V and J ends lost 10 bases and 2 bases respectively, with 12 bases between them. Germline values: CDR1 LGHDT, CDR2 YNNKEL (reference sequence). The length of the CDR3 is 12 residues.

V is TRBV3-1 and J is TRBJ2-7; D gene uncertain. The sequence was obtained from a woman aged 18 to 35 with Graves' hyperthyroidism. Sequencing input: blood. The CDR3 is CATASSAYEQYF. The CDR3 nucleotides are TGTGCCACAGCGAGTTCCGCCTACGAGCAGTACTTC.